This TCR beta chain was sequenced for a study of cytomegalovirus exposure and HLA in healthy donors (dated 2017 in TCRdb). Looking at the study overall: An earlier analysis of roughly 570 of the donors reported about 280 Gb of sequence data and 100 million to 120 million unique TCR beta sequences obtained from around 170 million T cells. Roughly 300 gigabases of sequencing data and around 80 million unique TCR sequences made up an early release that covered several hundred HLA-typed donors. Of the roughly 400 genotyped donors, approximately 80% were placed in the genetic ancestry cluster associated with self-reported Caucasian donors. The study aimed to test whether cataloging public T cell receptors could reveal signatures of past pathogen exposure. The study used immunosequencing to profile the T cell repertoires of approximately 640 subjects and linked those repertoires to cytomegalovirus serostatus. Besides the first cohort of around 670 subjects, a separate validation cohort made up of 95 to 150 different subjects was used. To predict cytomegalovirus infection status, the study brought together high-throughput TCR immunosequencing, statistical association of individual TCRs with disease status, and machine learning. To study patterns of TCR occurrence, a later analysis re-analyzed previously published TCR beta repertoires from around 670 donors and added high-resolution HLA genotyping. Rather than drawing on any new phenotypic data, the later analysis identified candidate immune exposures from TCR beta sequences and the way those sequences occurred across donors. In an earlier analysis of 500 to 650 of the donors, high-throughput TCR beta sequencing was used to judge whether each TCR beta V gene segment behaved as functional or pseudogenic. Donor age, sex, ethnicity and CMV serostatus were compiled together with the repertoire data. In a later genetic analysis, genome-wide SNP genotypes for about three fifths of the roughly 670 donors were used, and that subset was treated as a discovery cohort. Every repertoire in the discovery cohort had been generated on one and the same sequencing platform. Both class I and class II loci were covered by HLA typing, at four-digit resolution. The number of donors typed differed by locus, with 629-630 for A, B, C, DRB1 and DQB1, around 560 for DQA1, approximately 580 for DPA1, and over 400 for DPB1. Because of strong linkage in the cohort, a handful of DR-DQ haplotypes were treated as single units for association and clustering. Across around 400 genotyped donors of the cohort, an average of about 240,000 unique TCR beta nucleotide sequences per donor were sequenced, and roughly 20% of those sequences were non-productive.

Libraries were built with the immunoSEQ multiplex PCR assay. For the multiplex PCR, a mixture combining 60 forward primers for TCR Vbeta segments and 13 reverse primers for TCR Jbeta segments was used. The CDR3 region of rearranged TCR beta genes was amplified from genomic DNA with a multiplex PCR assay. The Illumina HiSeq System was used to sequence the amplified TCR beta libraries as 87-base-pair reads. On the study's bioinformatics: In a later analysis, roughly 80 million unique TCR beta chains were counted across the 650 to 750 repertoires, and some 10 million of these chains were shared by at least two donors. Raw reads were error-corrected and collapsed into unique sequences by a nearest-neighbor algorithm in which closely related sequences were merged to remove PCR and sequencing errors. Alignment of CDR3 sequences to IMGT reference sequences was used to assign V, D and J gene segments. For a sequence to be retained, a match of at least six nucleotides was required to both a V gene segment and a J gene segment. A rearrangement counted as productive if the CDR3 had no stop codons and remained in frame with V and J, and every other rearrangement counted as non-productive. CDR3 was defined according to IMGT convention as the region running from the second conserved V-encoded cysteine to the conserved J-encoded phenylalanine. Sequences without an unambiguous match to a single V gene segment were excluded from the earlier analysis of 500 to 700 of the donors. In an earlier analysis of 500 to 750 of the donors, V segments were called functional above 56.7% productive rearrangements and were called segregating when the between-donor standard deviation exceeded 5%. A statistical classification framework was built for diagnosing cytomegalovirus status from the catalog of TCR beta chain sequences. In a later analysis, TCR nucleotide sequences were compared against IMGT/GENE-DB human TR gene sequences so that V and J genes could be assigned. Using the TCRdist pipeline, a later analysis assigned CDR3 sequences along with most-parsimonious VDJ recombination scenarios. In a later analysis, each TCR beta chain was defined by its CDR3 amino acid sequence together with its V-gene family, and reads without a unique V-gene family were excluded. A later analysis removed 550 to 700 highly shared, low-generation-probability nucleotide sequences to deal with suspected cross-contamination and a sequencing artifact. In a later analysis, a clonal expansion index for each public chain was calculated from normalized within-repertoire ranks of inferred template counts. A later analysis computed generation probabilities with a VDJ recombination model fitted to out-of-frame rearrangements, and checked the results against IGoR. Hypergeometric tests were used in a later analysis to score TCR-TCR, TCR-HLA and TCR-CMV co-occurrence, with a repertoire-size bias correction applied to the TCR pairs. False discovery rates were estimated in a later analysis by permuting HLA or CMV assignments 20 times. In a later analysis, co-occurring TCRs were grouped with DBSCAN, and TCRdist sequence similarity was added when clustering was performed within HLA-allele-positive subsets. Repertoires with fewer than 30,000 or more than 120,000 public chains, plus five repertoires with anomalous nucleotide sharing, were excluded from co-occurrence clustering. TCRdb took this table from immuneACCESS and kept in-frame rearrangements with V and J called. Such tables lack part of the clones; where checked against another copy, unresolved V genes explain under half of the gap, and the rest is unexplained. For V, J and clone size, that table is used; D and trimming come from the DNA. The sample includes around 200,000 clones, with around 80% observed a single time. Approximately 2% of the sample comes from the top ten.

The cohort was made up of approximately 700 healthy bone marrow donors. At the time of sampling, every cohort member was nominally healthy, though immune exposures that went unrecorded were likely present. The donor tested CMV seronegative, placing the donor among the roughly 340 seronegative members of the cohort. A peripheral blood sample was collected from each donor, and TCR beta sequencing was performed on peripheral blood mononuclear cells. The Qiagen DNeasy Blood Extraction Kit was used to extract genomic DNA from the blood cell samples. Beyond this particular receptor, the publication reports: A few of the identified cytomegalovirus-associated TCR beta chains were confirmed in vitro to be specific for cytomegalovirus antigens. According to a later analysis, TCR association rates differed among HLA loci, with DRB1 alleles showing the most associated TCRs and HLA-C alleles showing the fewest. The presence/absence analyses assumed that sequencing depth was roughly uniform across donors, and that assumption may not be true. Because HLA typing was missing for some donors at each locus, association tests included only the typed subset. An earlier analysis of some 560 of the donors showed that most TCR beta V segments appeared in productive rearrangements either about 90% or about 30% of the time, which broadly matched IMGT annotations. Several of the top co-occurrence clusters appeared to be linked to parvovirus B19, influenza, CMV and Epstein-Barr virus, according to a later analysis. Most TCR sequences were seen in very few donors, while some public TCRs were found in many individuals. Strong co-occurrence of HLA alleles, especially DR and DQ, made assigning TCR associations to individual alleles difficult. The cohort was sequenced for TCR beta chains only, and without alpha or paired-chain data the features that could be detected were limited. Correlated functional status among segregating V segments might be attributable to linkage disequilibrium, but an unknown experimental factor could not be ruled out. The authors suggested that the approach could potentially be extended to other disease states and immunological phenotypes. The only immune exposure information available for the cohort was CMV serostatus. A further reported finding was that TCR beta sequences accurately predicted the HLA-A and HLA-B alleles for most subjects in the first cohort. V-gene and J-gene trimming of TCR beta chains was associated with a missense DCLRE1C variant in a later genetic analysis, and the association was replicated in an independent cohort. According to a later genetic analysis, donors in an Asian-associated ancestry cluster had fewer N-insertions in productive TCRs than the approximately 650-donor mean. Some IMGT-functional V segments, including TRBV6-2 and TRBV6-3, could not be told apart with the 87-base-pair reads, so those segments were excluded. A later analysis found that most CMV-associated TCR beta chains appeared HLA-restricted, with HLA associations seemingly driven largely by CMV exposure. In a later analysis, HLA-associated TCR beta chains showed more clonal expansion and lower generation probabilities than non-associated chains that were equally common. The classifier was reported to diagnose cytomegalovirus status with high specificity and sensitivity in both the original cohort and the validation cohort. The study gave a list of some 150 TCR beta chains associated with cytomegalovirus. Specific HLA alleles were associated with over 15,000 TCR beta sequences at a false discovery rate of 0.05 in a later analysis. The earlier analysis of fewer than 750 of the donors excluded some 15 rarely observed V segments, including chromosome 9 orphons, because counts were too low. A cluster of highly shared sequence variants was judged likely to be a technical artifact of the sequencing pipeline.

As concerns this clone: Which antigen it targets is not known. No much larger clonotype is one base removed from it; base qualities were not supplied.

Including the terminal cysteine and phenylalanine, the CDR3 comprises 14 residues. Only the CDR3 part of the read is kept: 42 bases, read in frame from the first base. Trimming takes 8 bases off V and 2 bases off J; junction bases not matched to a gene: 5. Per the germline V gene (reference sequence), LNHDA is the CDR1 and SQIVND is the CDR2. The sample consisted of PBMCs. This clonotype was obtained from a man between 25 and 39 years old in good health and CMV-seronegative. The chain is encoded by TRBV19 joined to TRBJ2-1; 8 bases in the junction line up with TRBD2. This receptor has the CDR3 CASRNSGAYNEQFF. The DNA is TGTGCCAGTCGAAATAGCGGGGCCTACAATGAGCAGTTCTTC.